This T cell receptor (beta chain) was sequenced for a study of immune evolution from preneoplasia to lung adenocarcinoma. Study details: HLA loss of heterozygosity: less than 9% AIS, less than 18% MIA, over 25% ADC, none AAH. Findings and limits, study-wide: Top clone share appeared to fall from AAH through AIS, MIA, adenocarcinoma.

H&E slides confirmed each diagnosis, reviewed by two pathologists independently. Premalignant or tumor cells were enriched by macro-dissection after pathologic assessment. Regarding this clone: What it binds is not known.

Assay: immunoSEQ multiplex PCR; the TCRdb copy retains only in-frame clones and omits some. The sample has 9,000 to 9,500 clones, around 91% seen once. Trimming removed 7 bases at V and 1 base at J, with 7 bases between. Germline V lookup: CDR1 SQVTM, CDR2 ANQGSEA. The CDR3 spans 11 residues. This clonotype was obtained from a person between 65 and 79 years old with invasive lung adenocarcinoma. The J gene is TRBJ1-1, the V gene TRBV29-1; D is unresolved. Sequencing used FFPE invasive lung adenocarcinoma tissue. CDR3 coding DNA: TGCAGCGCCGACAAGAACACTGAAGCTTTCTTT. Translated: CSADKNTEAFF.